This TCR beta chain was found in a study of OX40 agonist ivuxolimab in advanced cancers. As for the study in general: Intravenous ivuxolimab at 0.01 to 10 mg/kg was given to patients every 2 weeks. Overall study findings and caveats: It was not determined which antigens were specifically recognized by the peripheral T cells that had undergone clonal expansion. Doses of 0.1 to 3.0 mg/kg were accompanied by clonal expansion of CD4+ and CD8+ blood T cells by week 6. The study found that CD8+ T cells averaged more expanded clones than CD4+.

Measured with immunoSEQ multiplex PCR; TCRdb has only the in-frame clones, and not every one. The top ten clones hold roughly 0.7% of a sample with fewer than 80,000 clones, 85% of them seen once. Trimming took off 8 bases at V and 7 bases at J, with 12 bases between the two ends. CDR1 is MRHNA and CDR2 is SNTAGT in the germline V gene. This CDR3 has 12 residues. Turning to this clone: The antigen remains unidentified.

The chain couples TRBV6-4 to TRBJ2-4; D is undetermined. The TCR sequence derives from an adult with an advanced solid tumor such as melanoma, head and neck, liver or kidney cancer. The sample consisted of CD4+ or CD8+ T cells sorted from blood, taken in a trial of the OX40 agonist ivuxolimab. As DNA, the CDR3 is TGTGCCAGCTCCTCGGACGACAACATTCAGTACTTC. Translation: CASSSDDNIQYF.